The clone carrying this T cell receptor beta chain was recorded at least ten times. The CDR3 runs 13 residues. Germline loops: CDR1 SGHVS, CDR2 FQNEAQ. V gave up 1 base and J gave up 11 bases, with 14 bases separating them. These data are taken from a study of T cells in Graves' hyperthyroidism and ophthalmopathy. RNA transcripts provided the source from which TCR beta CDR3 regions were amplified. When the TCR CDR3 underwent first-round RT-PCR, the HTBI primer set was used. MiXCR, run by TCRdb on the multiplex PCR reads, gives a single entry per CDR3 protein. The sample consists of 600,000 or so distinct CDR3 sequences, 16% of them appearing once.

The chain couples TRBV7-8 to TRBJ1-1, with D possibly matching TRBD1 (6 bases). The clonotype comes from a woman in her thirties with Graves' hyperthyroidism. The sample comprised blood. The CDR3 reads CASSLGQALPAFF. The CDR3 DNA reads TGTGCCAGCAGCTTAGGACAGGCCCTCCCCGCTTTCTTT. The full variable domain, with the rest looked up from reference TRBV7-8 and TRBJ1-1, is GAGVSQSPRYKVAKRGQDVALRCDPISGHVSLFWYQQALGQGPEFLTYFQNEAQLDKSGLPSDRFFAERPEGSVSTLKIQRTQQEDSAVYLCASSLGQALPAFFGQGTRLTVV.